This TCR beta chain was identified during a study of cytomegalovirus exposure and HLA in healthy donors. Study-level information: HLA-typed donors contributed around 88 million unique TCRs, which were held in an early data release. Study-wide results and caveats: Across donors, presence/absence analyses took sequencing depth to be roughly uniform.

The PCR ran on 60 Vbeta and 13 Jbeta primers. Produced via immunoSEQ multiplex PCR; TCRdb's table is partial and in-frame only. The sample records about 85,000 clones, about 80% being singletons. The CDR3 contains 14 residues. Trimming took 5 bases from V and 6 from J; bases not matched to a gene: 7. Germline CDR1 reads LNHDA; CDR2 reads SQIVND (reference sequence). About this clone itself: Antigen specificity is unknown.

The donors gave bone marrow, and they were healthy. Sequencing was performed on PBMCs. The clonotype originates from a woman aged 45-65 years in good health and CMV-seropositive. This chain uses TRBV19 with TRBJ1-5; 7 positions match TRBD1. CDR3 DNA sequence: TGTGCCAGTAGTTTCACAGGGGTAGGTCAGCCCCAGCATTTT. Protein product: CASSFTGVGQPQHF.